The sequence of this TCR beta chain was determined in a study of T cells in Graves' hyperthyroidism and ophthalmopathy. Study-level findings and limits: Also found in blood were most expanded thyroid clonotypes above 0.001.

A Clinical Activity Score of at least 3, a NOSPECS grade of at least 4 and a duration under 3 months were recorded in the ophthalmopathy patients. Pregnant or lactating patients were excluded, as were those with uncontrolled infection or other autoimmune disease. Using roughly 9.4 ml of fresh peripheral blood, PBMCs were prepared. Amplified TCR beta CDR3 regions came from RNA transcripts. During a first-round RT-PCR of the TCR CDR3, the HTBI primer set was used. TCRdb itself ran the multiplex PCR reads through MiXCR, one entry per CDR3 protein. The sample comprises about 380,000 distinct CDR3 sequences, approximately 18% of which are singletons, and 40% to 45% rests with the top ten. Trimming left V 5 bases short and J 0 bases short, with 14 bases between. The length of the CDR3 is 16 residues. Germline V gene data show CDR1 as SEHNR and CDR2 as FQNEAQ (reference sequence). This clonotype was detected many times. Its antigen remains unidentified.

The TCR sequence derives from a young man with Graves' ophthalmopathy. The material sequenced was blood. This chain connects TRBV7-9 to TRBJ1-5; the D is unclear. CDR3 coding DNA: TGTGCCAGCAGCCACGCCGGGCCCTATAGCAATCAGCCCCAGCATTTT. This encodes CASSHAGPYSNQPQHF.